This T cell receptor (beta chain) was recorded in a study of blood T cell repertoires in COVID-19. Across the whole study: Italy, Spain and the United States were the sources of the convalescent and acute COVID-19 samples. T cells, B-cell-depleted T cells, or PBMCs supplied cDNA or gDNA.

Using immunoSEQ multiplex PCR, the repertoire was profiled, and TCRdb retains in-frame clones only, with some absent. There are 26,000 or so clones in the sample; roughly 85% occur only once, and 15% to 20% lies in the top ten. This CDR3 is built from 13 residues. Germline V CDR1 and CDR2: WNHNN, SYGVQD (reference sequence). The ends were cut back, 2 bases at V and 4 bases at J, with 8 bases in the middle. The origin of this receptor is a human donor in a cohort sampled during active COVID-19. The sequenced sample consisted of peripheral blood. The gene calls are TRBV10-1 and TRBJ1-1, with TRBD1 as a possible D gene (6 bases). CDR3 loop: CASSEQQGTEAFF. CDR3 sequence (DNA): TGCGCCAGCAGTGAGCAACAGGGCACTGAAGCTTTCTTT.